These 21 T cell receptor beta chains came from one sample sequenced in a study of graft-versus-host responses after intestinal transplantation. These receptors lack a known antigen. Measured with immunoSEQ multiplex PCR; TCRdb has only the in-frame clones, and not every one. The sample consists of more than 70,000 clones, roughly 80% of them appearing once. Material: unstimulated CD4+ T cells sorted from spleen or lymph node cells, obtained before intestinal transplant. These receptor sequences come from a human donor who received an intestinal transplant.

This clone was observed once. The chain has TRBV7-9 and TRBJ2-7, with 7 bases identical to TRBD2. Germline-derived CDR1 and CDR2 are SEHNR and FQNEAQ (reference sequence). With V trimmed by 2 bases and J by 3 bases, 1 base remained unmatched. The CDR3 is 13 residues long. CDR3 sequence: CASSLLADYEQYF. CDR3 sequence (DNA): TGTGCCAGCAGCTTACTAGCGGACTACGAGCAGTACTTC.

Written as DNA, the CDR3 is TGTGCCAGCAGTGGCCTGACAGGGGGTTCACCCCTCCACTTT. Encoded protein: CASSGLTGGSPLHF. The V and J genes are TRBV6-1 and TRBJ1-6; 9 bases are a match to TRBD1. The trim removed 4 bases at V and 9 bases at J, leaving 4 bases unmatched. The germline gives CDR1 MNHNS, CDR2 SASEGT. This CDR3 comprises 14 residues.

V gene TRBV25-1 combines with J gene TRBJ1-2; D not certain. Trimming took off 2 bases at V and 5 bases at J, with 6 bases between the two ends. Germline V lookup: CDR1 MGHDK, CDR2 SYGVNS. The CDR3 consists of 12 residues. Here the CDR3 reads CASSERGYGYTF. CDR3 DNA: TGTGCCAGCAGTGAAAGAGGTTATGGCTACACCTTC.

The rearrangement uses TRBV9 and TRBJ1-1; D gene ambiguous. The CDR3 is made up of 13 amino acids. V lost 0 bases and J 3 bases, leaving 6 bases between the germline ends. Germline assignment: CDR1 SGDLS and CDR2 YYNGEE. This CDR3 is CASSVDVDTEAFF. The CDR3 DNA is TGTGCCAGCAGCGTAGATGTAGACACTGAAGCTTTCTTT.

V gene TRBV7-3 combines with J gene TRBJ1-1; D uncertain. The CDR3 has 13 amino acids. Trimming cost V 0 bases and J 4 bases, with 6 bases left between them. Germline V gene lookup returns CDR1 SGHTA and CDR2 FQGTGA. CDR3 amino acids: CASSLTGSTEAFF. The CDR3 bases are TGTGCCAGCAGCTTAACAGGGAGCACTGAAGCTTTCTTT.

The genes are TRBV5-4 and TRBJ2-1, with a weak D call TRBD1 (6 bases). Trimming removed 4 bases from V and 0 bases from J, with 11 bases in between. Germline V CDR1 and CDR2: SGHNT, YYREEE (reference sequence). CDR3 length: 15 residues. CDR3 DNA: TGTGCCAGCAGCCAGGACAGCAGCTCCTACAATGAGCAGTTCTTC. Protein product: CASSQDSSSYNEQFF.

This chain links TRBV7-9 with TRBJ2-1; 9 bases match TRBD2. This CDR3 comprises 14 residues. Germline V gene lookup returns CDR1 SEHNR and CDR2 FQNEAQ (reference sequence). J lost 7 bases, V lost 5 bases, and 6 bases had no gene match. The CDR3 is CASSHSGSSNEQFF. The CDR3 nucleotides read TGTGCCAGCAGCCATAGCGGGAGTTCGAATGAGCAGTTCTTC. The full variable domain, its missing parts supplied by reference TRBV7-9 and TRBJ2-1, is DTGVSQNPRHKITKRGQNVTFRCDPISEHNRLYWYRQTLGQGPEFLTYFQNEAQLEKSRLLSDRFSAERPKGSFSTLEIQRTEQGDSAMYLCASSHSGSSNEQFFGPGTRLTVL.

The DNA of the CDR3 is TGCGCCAGCAGCACGACCGGGACAGGGGGAATCGGCGGCTACGAGCAGTACTTC. This gives the protein CASSTTGTGGIGGYEQYF. The chain joins TRBV5-1 to TRBJ2-7, with TRBD1 matching 11 bases. V lost 4 bases and J lost 3; bases outside the gene matches: 15. This CDR3 contains 18 residues. Germline CDR1 is SGHRS and CDR2 is YFSETQ.

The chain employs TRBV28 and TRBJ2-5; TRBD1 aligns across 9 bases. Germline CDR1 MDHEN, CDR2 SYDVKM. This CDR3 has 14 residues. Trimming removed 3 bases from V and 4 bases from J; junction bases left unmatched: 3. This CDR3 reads CASSFYRGPETQYF. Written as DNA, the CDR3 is TGTGCCAGCAGTTTTTACAGGGGGCCAGAGACCCAGTACTTC.

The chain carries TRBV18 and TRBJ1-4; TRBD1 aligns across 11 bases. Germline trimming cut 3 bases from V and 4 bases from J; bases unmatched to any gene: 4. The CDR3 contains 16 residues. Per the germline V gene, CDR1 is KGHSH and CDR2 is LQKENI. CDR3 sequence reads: CASSPRTGGRNEKLFF. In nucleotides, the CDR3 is TGTGCCAGCTCACCCCGGACAGGGGGCCGTAATGAAAAACTGTTTTTT. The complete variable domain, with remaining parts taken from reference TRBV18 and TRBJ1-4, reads NAGVMQNPRHLVRRRGQEARLRCSPMKGHSHVYWYRQLPEEGLKFMVYLQKENIIDESGMPKERFSAEFPKEGPSILRIQQVVRGDSAAYFCASSPRTGGRNEKLFFGSGTQLSVL.

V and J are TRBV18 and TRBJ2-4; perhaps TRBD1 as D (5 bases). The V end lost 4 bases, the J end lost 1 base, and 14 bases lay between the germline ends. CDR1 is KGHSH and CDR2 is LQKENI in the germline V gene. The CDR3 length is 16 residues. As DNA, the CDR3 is TGTGCCAGCTCACTCACCCGGGCAGGGGCCAAAAACATTCAGTACTTC. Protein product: CASSLTRAGAKNIQYF. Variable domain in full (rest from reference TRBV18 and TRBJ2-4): NAGVMQNPRHLVRRRGQEARLRCSPMKGHSHVYWYRQLPEEGLKFMVYLQKENIIDESGMPKERFSAEFPKEGPSILRIQQVVRGDSAAYFCASSLTRAGAKNIQYFGAGTRLSVL.

This chain's CDR3 is CSAWEAYEQYF. The CDR3 DNA follows: TGCAGCGCGTGGGAGGCCTACGAGCAGTACTTC. V usage is TRBV29-1 and J usage is TRBJ2-7, with D tentatively TRBD2 (6 bases). Trimming cost V 7 bases and J 2 bases, with 9 bases left between them. The CDR3 has 11 amino acids. Germline CDR1 SQVTM, CDR2 ANQGSEA.

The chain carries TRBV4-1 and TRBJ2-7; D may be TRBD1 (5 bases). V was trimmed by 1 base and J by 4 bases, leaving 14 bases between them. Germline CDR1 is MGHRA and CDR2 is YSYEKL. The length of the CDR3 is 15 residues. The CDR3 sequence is CASSQVGRARYEQYF. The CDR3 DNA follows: TGCGCCAGCAGCCAAGTTGGCAGGGCGAGGTACGAGCAGTACTTC.

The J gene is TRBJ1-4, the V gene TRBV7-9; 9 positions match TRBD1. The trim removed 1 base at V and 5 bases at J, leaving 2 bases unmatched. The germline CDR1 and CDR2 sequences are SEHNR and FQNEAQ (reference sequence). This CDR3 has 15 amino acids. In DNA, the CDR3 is TGTGCCAGCAGCTTAGTAGGGACAGGGAATGAAAAACTGTTTTTT. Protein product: CASSLVGTGNEKLFF.

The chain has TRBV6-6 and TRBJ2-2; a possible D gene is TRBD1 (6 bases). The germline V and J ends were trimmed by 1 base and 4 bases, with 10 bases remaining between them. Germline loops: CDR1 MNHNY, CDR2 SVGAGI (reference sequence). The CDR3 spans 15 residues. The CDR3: CASSYFGGPTGELFF. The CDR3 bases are TGTGCCAGCAGTTACTTTGGGGGCCCCACCGGGGAGCTGTTTTTT.

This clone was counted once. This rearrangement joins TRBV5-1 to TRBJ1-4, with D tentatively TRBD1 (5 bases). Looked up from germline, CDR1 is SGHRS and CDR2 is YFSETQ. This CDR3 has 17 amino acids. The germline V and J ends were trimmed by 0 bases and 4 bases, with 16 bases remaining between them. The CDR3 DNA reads TGCGCCAGCAGCTTGGACCCAACGGGGACTGGTAATGAAAAACTGTTTTTT. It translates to CASSLDPTGTGNEKLFF.

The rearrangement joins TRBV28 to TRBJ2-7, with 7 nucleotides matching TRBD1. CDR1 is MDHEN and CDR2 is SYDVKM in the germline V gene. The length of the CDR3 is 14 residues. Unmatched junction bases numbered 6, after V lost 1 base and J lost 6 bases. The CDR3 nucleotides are TGTGCCAGCAGTTTATCAGGGGGAACGAGCGAGCAGTACTTC. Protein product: CASSLSGGTSEQYF. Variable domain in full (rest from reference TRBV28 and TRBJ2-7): DVKVTQSSRYLVKRTGEKVFLECVQDMDHENMFWYRQDPGLGLRLIYFSYDVKMKEKGDIPEGYSVSREKKERFSLILESASTNQTSMYLCASSLSGGTSEQYFGPGTRLTVT.

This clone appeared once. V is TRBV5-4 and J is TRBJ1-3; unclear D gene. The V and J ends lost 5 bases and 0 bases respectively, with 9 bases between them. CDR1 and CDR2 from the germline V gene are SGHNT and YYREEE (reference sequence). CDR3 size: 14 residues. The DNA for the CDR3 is TGTGCCAGCAGTTTGCGGGGCTCTGGAAACACCATATATTTT. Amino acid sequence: CASSLRGSGNTIYF.

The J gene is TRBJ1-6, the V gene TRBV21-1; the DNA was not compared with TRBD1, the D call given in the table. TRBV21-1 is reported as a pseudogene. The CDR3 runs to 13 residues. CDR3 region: CASSAGYNSPLHF. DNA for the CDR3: TGTGCCAGCAGCGCAGGATATAATTCACCCCTCCACTTT.

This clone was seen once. The CDR3 nucleotides read TGCAGCGTTGAGGACGGGGGGGGTAATGAAAAACTGTTTTTT. The encoded protein is CSVEDGGGNEKLFF. V and J are TRBV29-1 and TRBJ1-4; TRBD1 might be the D (5 bases). Between the trimmed V and J ends, which lost 3 bases and 4 bases, there was a span of 12 bases. This CDR3 comprises 14 residues. In germline, CDR1 is SQVTM, CDR2 ANQGSEA. Variable domain in full (rest from reference TRBV29-1 and TRBJ1-4): SAVISQKPSRDICQRGTSLTIQCQVDSQVTMMFWYRQQPGQSLTLIATANQGSEATYESGFVIDKFPISRPNLTFSTLTVSNMSPEDSSIYLCSVEDGGGNEKLFFGSGTQLSVL.

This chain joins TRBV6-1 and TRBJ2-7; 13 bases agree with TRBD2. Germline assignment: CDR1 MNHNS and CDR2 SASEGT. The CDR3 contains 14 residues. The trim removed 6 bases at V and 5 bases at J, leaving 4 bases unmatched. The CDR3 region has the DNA TGTGCCAGCAGCACTAGCGGGAGGGGGGACGAGCAGTACTTC. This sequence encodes CASSTSGRGDEQYF.